The 8 T cell receptor beta chains reported below all come from one sample, sequenced in a study of OX40 agonist ivuxolimab in advanced cancers. The method was immunoSEQ multiplex PCR; TCRdb's version includes in-frame clones alone and lacks a portion of them. Among about 73,000 clones listed, around 89% were seen once. The specimen comprised CD4+ or CD8+ T cells sorted from blood, sampled in a trial of the OX40 agonist ivuxolimab. These receptors came from an adult with an advanced solid tumor such as melanoma, head and neck, liver or kidney cancer.

This clone was recorded once. V gene TRBV2 combines with J gene TRBJ2-7, with 7 bases matching TRBD2. The CDR3 totals 15 residues. Germline assignment: CDR1 SNHLY and CDR2 FYNNEI. V dropped 2 bases and J dropped 0; count of bases not matched to a gene: 4. The CDR3 loop is CASSETASGSYEQYF. The CDR3 DNA follows: TGTGCCAGCAGTGAAACGGCTAGCGGCTCCTACGAGCAGTACTTC.

In regard to this clone: In the same sample, other DNA sequences code for this CDR3. The gene calls are TRBV4-1 and TRBJ2-3; perhaps TRBD2 as D (5 bases). The ends were cut back, 0 bases at V and 4 bases at J, with 14 bases in the middle. CDR3 size: 16 residues. The germline V gene has CDR1 MGHRA and CDR2 YSYEKL. The CDR3 region is CASSQDGGGSADTQYF. DNA for the CDR3: TGCGCCAGCAGCCAAGATGGTGGCGGGTCTGCAGATACGCAGTATTTT.

This clone was found once. The rearrangement joins TRBV15 to TRBJ2-7; D not resolved. The CDR3 is 14 residues long. Germline assignment: CDR1 LNHNV and CDR2 YYDKDF (reference sequence). V lost 0 bases and J 0 bases, leaving 6 bases between the germline ends. The CDR3 DNA follows: TGTGCCACCAGCAGAGATACAAGCTCCTACGAGCAGTACTTC. The encoded protein is CATSRDTSSYEQYF.

This rearrangement joins TRBV4-1 to TRBJ2-5, with 12 bases lining up with TRBD2. CDR3 size: 16 residues. V was pared by 4 bases and J by 4 bases, with 7 bases of the junction left unmatched. Germline V CDR1 and CDR2: MGHRA, YSYEKL. The CDR3 nucleotides are TGCGCCAGCAGCCGACTAGCGGGAGATCGTCGAGAGACCCAGTACTTC. Encoded protein: CASSRLAGDRRETQYF.

The chain joins TRBV11-2 to TRBJ2-7; tentative D call: TRBD1 (5 bases). Trimming cost V 2 bases and J 0 bases, with 11 bases left between them. The germline CDR1 and CDR2 sequences are SGHAT and FQNNGV. The CDR3 extends over 15 amino acids. CDR3 DNA: TGTGCCAGCAGCTTATTACAGGCCTCCTCCTACGAGCAGTACTTC. This encodes CASSLLQASSYEQYF.

The chain combines TRBV5-1 with TRBJ2-2, with 11 nucleotides matching TRBD2. Germline lookup yields CDR1 SGHRS and CDR2 YFSETQ. This CDR3 has 14 amino acids. The junction had 3 bases not matched to a gene; V was cut back by 6 bases and J by 5 bases. The CDR3 DNA sequence: TGCGCCAGCAAACTAGCGGGGGTTACCGGGGAGCTGTTTTTT. Translated: CASKLAGVTGELFF.

The sample holds a few counts of this clone. This chain uses TRBV19 with TRBJ2-1; 14 positions match TRBD2. Trimming at V came to 4 bases and at J to 4 bases, leaving 6 bases not matched to a gene. This CDR3 is built from 17 residues. The germline V gene has CDR1 LNHDA and CDR2 SQIVND (reference sequence). CDR3 in amino acids: CASSKGTSGSSYNEQFF. The CDR3 nucleotides are TGTGCCAGTAGTAAAGGGACTAGCGGGAGTTCTTACAATGAGCAGTTCTTC.

Only a few counts were recorded for this clone. The rearrangement uses TRBV28 and TRBJ1-6; D gene ambiguous. This CDR3 is 15 amino acids long. The V and J ends lost 3 bases and 7 bases respectively, with 13 bases between them. Germline V lookup: CDR1 MDHEN, CDR2 SYDVKM. The CDR3 here is CASSFGSLGNSPLHF. In nucleotides, the CDR3 is TGTGCCAGCAGTTTTGGCAGCCTTGGGAATTCACCCCTCCACTTT.